This T cell receptor beta chain was sequenced during a study of control samples from healthy donors and cancer patients. Germline CDR1 SGHTA, CDR2 FQGNSA. The CDR3 is 17 residues long. J lost 5 bases, V lost 5 bases, and 14 bases had no gene match. Generated by immunoSEQ multiplex PCR, the TCRdb table keeps only in-frame clones and is missing some. The data hold about 97,000 clones, with 75% to 90% observed a single time. The sequence derives from a man in his thirties or forties in good health. Input material: blood. The rearrangement links TRBV7-2 to TRBJ2-2, with 7 positions matching TRBD2. CDR3 amino acids: CASSPTLELARTGELFF. The CDR3 DNA follows: TGTGCCAGCAGCCCCACCCTAGAACTAGCGCGAACCGGGGAGCTGTTTTTT.